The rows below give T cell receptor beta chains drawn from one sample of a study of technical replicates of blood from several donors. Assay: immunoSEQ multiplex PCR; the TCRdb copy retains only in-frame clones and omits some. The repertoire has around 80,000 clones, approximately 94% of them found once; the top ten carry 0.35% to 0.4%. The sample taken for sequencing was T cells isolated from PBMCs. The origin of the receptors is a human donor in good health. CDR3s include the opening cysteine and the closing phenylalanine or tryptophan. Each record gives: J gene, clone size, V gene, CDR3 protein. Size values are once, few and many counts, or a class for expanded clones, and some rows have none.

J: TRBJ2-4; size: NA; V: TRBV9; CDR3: CASSVDRGPKNIQYF
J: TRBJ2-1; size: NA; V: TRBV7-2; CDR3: CASRGSHIREQFF
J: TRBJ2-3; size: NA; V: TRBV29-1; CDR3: CSVEDRGGQTDTQYF
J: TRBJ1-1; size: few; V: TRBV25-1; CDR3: CASSEIGGTEAFF
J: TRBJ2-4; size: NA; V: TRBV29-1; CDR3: CSVHGSVKNIQYF
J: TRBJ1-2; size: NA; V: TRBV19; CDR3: CASSGRSFYGYTF
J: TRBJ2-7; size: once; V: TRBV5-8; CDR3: CASSFTFGTTVAAWEQYF
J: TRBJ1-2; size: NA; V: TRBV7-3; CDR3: CASSGTGRDGYTF
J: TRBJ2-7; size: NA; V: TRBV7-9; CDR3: CASSNRDSSYEQYF
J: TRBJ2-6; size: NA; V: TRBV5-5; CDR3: CASSLNTGSPSGANVLTF
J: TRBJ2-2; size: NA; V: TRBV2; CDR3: CASSGQAKGELFF
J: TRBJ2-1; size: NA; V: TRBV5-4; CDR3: CASSPWDWDEQFF
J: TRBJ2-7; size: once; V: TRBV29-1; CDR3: CSVTDSQSYEQYF
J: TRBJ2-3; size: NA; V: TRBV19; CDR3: CASSIRASGRTYTQYF
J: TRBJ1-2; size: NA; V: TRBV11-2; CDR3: CASSPDRIGYTF
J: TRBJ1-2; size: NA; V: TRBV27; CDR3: CASSLRGLSGYGYTF
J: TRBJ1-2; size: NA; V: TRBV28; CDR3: CASSPGGTFYGYTF
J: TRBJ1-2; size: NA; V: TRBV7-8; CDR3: CASSSDTNYGYTF
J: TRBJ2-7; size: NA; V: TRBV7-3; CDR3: CASSLSGGSSYEQYF
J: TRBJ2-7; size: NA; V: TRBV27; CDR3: CASRRTQPIIYEQYF
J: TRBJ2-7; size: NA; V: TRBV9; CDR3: CASSVSFSSSYEQYF
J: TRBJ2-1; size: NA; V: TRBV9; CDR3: CASSASRLAGSYNEQFF
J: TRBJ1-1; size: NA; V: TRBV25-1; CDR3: CASSTPGGYAEAFF
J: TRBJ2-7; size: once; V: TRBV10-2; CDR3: CASSKLAGTSYEQYF
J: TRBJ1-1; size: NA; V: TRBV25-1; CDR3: CASSAITGKAFF
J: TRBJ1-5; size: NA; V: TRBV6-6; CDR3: CASSYDIAGNQPQHF
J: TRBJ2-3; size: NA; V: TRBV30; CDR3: CAWSVAGGTDTQYF
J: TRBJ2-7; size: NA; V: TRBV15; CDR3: CATSREGDEQYF
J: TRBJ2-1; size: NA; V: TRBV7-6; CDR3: CASSFLAPNEQFF
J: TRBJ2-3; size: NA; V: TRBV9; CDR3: CASSLGAGASTDTQYF
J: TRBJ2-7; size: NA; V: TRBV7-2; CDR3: CASRGLSGNNEQYF
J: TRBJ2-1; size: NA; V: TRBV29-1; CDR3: CSVPRTGRNEQFF
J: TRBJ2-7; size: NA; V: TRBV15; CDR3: CATSIQRGRNEQYF
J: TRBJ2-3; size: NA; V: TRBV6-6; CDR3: CASSPWTGHTDTQYF
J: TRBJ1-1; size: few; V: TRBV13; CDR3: CASKRGREAFF
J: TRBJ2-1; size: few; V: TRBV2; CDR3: CASRGTSVYNEQFF
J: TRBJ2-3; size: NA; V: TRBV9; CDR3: CASSPPPLAQSTDTQYF
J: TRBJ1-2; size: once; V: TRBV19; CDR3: CASRLTGENGYTF
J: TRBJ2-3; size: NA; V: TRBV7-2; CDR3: CASSSPDRADTQYF
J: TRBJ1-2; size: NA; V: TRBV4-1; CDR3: CASSQPADFGYTF
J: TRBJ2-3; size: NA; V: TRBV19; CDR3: CASSGSGGGTDTQYF
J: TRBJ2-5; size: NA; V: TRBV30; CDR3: CAWSGGTSGRSRGYETQYF
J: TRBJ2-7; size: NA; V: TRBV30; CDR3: CASRSREYEQYF
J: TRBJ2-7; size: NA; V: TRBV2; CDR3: CASRLAGLRSYEQYF
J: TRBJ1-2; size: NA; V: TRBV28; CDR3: CASSFSRLDGYTF
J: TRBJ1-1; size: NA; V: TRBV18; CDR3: CASSPPQVKAFF
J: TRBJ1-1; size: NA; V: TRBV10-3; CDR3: CAISEGQPEAFF
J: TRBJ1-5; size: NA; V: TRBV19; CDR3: CASSRDRDVYNQPQHF
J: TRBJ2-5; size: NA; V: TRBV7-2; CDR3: CASSLTSGRGVETQYF
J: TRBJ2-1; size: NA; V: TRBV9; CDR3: CASSGYAGYEQFF
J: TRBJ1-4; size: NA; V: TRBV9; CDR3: CASSSPGRGARTNEKLFF